The 15 T cell receptor beta chains below come from one sample, sequenced in a study of T cell responses to AZD1222 COVID-19 vaccine. Only in-frame clones appear in the TCRdb table, and some are missing; sequencing was by immunoSEQ multiplex PCR. This table has 52,000 or so clones, approximately 84% appearing once. This specimen consisted of peripheral blood, obtained on day 0 of AZD1222 vaccination. The receptors shown here come from an adult in good health.

CDR3 residues: CASSLGGQGTNYGYTF. In DNA form, the CDR3 reads TGTGCCAGCAGCTTGGGGGGACAGGGAACTAACTATGGCTACACCTTC. The rearrangement joins TRBV28 to TRBJ1-2, with 9 bases aligning to TRBD1. The CDR3 covers 16 residues. Germline trimming cut 6 bases from V and 0 bases from J; bases unmatched to any gene: 8. Germline CDR1 is MDHEN and CDR2 is SYDVKM.

This chain connects TRBV2 to TRBJ2-7, with a weak D call TRBD1 (6 bases). The CDR3 length is 14 residues. Germline V gene lookup returns CDR1 SNHLY and CDR2 FYNNEI. V lost 5 bases and J lost 5, with 16 bases in between. The CDR3 bases are TGTGCCAGCAGTCGGGACATCCTTGCCGACGAGCAGTACTTC. Its translation is CASSRDILADEQYF. Combining the CDR3 with reference TRBV2 and TRBJ2-7 gives the whole variable domain EPEVTQTPSHQVTQMGQEVILRCVPISNHLYFYWYRQILGQKVEFLVSFYNNEISEKSEIFDDQFSVERPDGSNFTLKIRSTKLEDSAMYFCASSRDILADEQYFGPGTRLTVT.

Here the CDR3 DNA reads TGTGCCTGGAGTGGTAGGAACTATGGCTACACCTTC. This sequence encodes CAWSGRNYGYTF. The rearrangement links TRBV30 to TRBJ1-2; D gene unclear. V was shortened by 1 base and J by 2 bases, with 5 bases between the two germline ends. From germline, CDR1 is GTSNPN and CDR2 SVGIG (reference sequence). The CDR3 runs to 12 residues.

This chain connects TRBV25-1 to TRBJ1-2; no reliable D call. V was pared by 1 base and J by 7 bases, with 16 bases between. This CDR3 comprises 15 residues. Per germline, CDR1 MGHDK and CDR2 SYGVNS. The CDR3 nucleotides read TGTGCCAGCAGTGAATCGGTGTCGGGAGTGGGTGGCTACACCTTC. Protein: CASSESVSGVGGYTF.

This clone was seen a few times. Within the sample, other DNA sequences also encode this same CDR3. The rearrangement links TRBV7-8 to TRBJ1-1; the D is unclear. The CDR3 is 13 amino acids. Trimming left V 5 bases short and J 0 bases short, with 7 bases between. Germline CDR1 reads SGHVS; CDR2 reads FQNEAQ. The CDR3 is CASSPRLNTEAFF. CDR3 in DNA: TGTGCCAGCAGCCCAAGACTGAACACTGAAGCTTTCTTT. The whole variable domain, remainder taken from reference TRBV7-8 and TRBJ1-1, is GAGVSQSPRYKVAKRGQDVALRCDPISGHVSLFWYQQALGQGPEFLTYFQNEAQLDKSGLPSDRFFAERPEGSVSTLKIQRTQQEDSAVYLCASSPRLNTEAFFGQGTRLTVV.

This chain joins TRBV14 and TRBJ2-7, with 7 bases lining up with TRBD2. CDR1 and CDR2 (germline): SGHDN, FVKESK. CDR3 length: 14 amino acids. V lost 3 bases, J lost 2 bases, and 4 bases stayed unmatched. Here the CDR3 reads CASSHRGLTYEQYF. The CDR3 coding sequence is TGTGCCAGCAGCCATAGGGGACTAACCTACGAGCAGTACTTC.

The chain has TRBV7-8 and TRBJ2-2; D is perhaps TRBD2 (6 bases). V gave up 1 base and J gave up 6 bases, with 9 bases separating them. Germline V CDR1 and CDR2: SGHVS, FQNEAQ. The length of the CDR3 is 14 residues. This CDR3 is CASSLGGVAGELFF. The CDR3 DNA is TGTGCCAGCAGCTTAGGGGGGGTTGCCGGGGAGCTGTTTTTT.

The CDR3: CASSYSQGASAFF. CDR3 nucleotides: TGTGCCAGCAGTTACTCACAGGGGGCGTCTGCTTTCTTT. The chain couples TRBV3-1 (or the pseudogene TRBV3-2) to TRBJ1-1, with 9 bases that match TRBD1. The CDR3 covers 13 residues. CDR1 and CDR2 from the germline V gene are LGHDT and YNNKEL (reference sequence). Trimming at V came to 6 bases and at J to 11 bases, leaving 10 bases not matched to a gene.

This clone was seen just once. This chain connects TRBV7-9 to TRBJ2-1; TRBD2 agrees at 10 bases. The CDR3 covers 13 residues. Germline-derived CDR1 and CDR2 are SEHNR and FQNEAQ (reference sequence). Germline trimming cut 5 bases from V and 8 bases from J; bases unmatched to any gene: 3. The CDR3 coding sequence is TGTGCCAGCAGCCCTAGCGGGAGTTATGAGCAGTTCTTC. This encodes CASSPSGSYEQFF.

The rearrangement joins TRBV5-1 to TRBJ2-1; 7 bases are shared with TRBD2. This CDR3 has 16 residues. Trimming removed 0 bases from V and 8 bases from J; junction bases left unmatched: 11. The germline V gene encodes CDR1 SGHRS and CDR2 YFSETQ. The DNA for the CDR3 is TGCGCCAGCAGCTTGGGGGCGGGAGCGGCCGGCCATGAGCAGTTCTTC. Translation gives CASSLGAGAAGHEQFF.

V is TRBV19 and J is TRBJ2-1; D gene unclear. Trimming shortened V by 2 bases and J by 0 bases, and 8 bases separated the two germline ends. The length of the CDR3 is 15 residues. The germline V gene has CDR1 LNHDA and CDR2 SQIVND (reference sequence). The CDR3 bases are TGTGCCAGTAGTATACAGGAGCCCTCCTACAATGAGCAGTTCTTC. Its translation: CASSIQEPSYNEQFF. Full variable domain (outside the CDR3, taken from reference TRBV19 and TRBJ2-1): DGGITQSPKYLFRKEGQNVTLSCEQNLNHDAMYWYRQDPGQGLRLIYYSQIVNDFQKGDIAEGYSVSREKKESFPLTVTSAQKNPTAFYLCASSIQEPSYNEQFFGPGTRLTVL.

The chain uses TRBV7-3 and TRBJ1-2; D not certain. V was clipped by 5 bases and J by 4 bases, with 14 bases between them. The CDR3 totals 14 residues. The germline V gene has CDR1 SGHTA and CDR2 FQGTGA. In nucleotides, the CDR3 is TGTGCCAGCAGCCCAGGCGCGGAAGCCTATGGCTACACCTTC. The encoded protein is CASSPGAEAYGYTF.

J is TRBJ1-2 and V is TRBV30; the match to TRBD1 covers 10 bases. The germline V gene encodes CDR1 GTSNPN and CDR2 SVGIG (reference sequence). Unmatched junction bases numbered 3, after V lost 2 bases and J lost 6 bases. The CDR3 extends over 13 amino acids. The CDR3 loop is CAWSPGTGDGYTF. The CDR3 DNA is TGTGCCTGGAGTCCAGGGACAGGGGATGGCTACACCTTC.

The chain employs TRBV19 and TRBJ1-2, with 9 nucleotides matching TRBD1. Germline CDR1 LNHDA, CDR2 SQIVND (reference sequence). This CDR3 region has 14 residues. The J segment lost 3 bases and the V segment lost 6 bases, leaving 5 bases of the junction unmatched. The CDR3, as DNA: TGTGCCAGTAGAGATGACAGGGGGGACTATGGCTACACCTTC. It yields the protein CASRDDRGDYGYTF. Complete variable domain (other parts from reference TRBV19 and TRBJ1-2): DGGITQSPKYLFRKEGQNVTLSCEQNLNHDAMYWYRQDPGQGLRLIYYSQIVNDFQKGDIAEGYSVSREKKESFPLTVTSAQKNPTAFYLCASRDDRGDYGYTFGSGTRLTVV.

This chain links TRBV5-1 with TRBJ1-2; D is perhaps TRBD1 (6 bases). CDR1 and CDR2 from the germline V gene are SGHRS and YFSETQ. The CDR3 covers 15 residues. Trimming cost V 0 bases and J 4 bases, with 13 bases left between them. DNA for the CDR3: TGCGCCAGCAGCTTGGGCCCAAAGGACAGCTATGGCTACACCTTC. Translating gives CASSLGPKDSYGYTF.